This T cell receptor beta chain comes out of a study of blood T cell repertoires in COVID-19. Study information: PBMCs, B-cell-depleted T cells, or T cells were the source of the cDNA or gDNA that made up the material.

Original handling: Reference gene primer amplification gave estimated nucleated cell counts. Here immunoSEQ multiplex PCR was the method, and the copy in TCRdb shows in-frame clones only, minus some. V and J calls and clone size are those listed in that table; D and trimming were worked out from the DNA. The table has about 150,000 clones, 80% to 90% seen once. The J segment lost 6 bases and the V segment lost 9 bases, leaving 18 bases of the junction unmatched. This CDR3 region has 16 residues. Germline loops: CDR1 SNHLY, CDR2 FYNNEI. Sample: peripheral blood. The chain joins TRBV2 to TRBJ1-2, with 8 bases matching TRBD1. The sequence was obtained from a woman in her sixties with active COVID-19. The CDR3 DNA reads TGTGCCAGTACCTTTCGGTCCGGGGCAGGGGGCCATGGCTACACCTTC. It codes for CASTFRSGAGGHGYTF.